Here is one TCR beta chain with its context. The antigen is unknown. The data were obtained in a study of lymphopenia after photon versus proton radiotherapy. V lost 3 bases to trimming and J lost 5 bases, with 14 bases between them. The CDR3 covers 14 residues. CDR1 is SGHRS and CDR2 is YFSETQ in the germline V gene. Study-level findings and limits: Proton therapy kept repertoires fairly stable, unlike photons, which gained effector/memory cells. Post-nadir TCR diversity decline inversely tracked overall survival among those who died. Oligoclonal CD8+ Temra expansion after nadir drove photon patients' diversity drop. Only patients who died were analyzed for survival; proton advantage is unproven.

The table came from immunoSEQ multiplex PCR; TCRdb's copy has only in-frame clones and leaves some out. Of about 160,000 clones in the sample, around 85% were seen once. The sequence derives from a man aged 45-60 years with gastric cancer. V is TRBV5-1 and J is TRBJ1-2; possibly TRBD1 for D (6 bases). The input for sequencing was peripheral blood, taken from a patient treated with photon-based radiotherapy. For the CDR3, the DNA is TGCGCCAGCAGCTCAGGGGACATTGGGTATGGCTACACCTTC. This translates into CASSSGDIGYGYTF.